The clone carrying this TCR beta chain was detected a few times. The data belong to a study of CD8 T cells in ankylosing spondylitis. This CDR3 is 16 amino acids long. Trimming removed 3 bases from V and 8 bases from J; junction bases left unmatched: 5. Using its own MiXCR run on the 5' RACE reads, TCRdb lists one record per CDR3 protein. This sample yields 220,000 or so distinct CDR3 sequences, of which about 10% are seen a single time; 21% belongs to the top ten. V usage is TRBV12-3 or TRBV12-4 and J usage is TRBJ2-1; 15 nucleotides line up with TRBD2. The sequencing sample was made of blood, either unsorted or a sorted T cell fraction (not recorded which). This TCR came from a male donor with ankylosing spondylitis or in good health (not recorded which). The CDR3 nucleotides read TGTGCCAGCAGTTTGGGACTAGCGGGGGGTTCAGATGAGCAGTTCTTC. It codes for CASSLGLAGGSDEQFF.